These 3 T cell receptor beta chains were sequenced from one sample in a study of regulatory T cells in long-lasting Graves disease. Arm-PCR with iRepertoire HTBI primers amplified the CDR3 regions for these TCR beta libraries. TCRdb re-called the multiplex PCR reads through MiXCR, storing one row per CDR3 protein. The sample has 200,000 to 250,000 distinct CDR3 sequences, about 16% seen once; the top ten hold 22%. Time point indicated: newly diagnosed GD, antithyroid drugs for less than 3 months. From RNA extracted from PBMCs, the TCR library was made. The source was peripheral blood mononuclear cells (PBMCs), collected at new diagnosis, from a patient treated with antithyroid drugs. These receptors originate from a female donor with Graves disease.

This chain links TRBV12-3 or TRBV12-4 with TRBJ2-1; no firm D call. V lost 0 bases and J 7 bases, leaving 7 bases between the germline ends. The CDR3 totals 13 residues. In DNA, the CDR3 is TGTGCCAGCAGTTTAGCTGGCGAGAATGAGCAGTTCTTC. This codes for CASSLAGENEQFF.

This clonotype was seen more than once but under ten times. For the CDR3, the DNA is TGCAGTGCTAGAGATAATACTAACCAAGAGACCCAGTACTTC. Its translation: CSARDNTNQETQYF. The V gene is TRBV20-1, the J gene TRBJ2-5; D unclear. Germline V gene data show CDR1 as DFQATT and CDR2 as SNEGSKA (reference sequence). The CDR3 is made up of 14 amino acids. V was trimmed by 0 bases and J by 0 bases, leaving 8 bases between them.

CDR3 loop: CASTDLMGTQYF. For the CDR3, the DNA is TGTGCCAGCACGGATCTGATGGGTACGCAGTATTTT. The J gene is TRBJ2-3, the V gene TRBV9, with unresolved D. V dropped 6 bases and J dropped 8 bases, with 13 bases sitting between them. The CDR3 has 12 residues. In germline, CDR1 is SGDLS, CDR2 YYNGEE.